Presented here are 5 T cell receptor beta chains from one specimen sequenced in a study of blood T cell repertoires in COVID-19. This table comes from immunoSEQ multiplex PCR, and its TCRdb copy is limited to in-frame clones, with some not included. The sample lists 250,000 to 300,000 clones, 86% occurring once. Specimen: peripheral blood. These receptors originate from a woman in her thirties with COVID-19, enrolled during active disease.

A single count supports this clone. V usage is TRBV7-9 and J usage is TRBJ2-3; a weak D match, TRBD1 (6 bases). This CDR3 comprises 16 residues. In germline, CDR1 is SEHNR, CDR2 FQNEAQ (reference sequence). V lost 5 bases to trimming and J lost 1 base, with 16 bases between them. The CDR3 region has the DNA TGTGCCAGCAGCCCGAGGTCAGGGGTCGGCACAGATACGCAGTATTTT. It encodes CASSPRSGVGTDTQYF. The full variable domain, with the rest looked up from reference TRBV7-9 and TRBJ2-3, is DTGVSQNPRHKITKRGQNVTFRCDPISEHNRLYWYRQTLGQGPEFLTYFQNEAQLEKSRLLSDRFSAERPKGSFSTLEIQRTEQGDSAMYLCASSPRSGVGTDTQYFGPGTRLTVL.

The V call is TRBV10-3, the J call TRBJ2-1; perhaps TRBD2 as D (5 bases). The V gene lost 4 bases and the J gene lost 1 base, with 11 bases spanning the gap. CDR1 ENHRY and CDR2 SYGVKD come from the germline V gene. This CDR3 is built from 15 residues. The CDR3 loop is CAISALGGSYNEQFF. The DNA for the CDR3 is TGTGCCATCAGTGCCCTTGGCGGGTCCTACAATGAGCAGTTCTTC.

The gene calls are TRBV27 and TRBJ2-2, with TRBD2 matching over 7 bases. The V gene end was trimmed by 3 bases and the J gene end by 3 bases; junction bases not matched to a gene: 7. Germline V gene lookup returns CDR1 MNHEY and CDR2 SMNVEV (reference sequence). The CDR3 loop spans 16 amino acids. CDR3 DNA: TGTGCCAGCAGTTTTCCAGCGGGGTATTACACCGGGGAGCTGTTTTTT. Translation gives CASSFPAGYYTGELFF.

The chain joins TRBV4-1 to TRBJ1-1; no reliable D call. Germline values: CDR1 MGHRA, CDR2 YSYEKL. Deletions cut 1 base from V and 3 bases from J, with 12 bases between. The CDR3 has 15 residues. The CDR3 region is CASSQGGRRYTEAFF. The CDR3 DNA reads as TGCGCCAGCAGCCAAGGTGGGAGGAGGTACACTGAAGCTTTCTTT.

The chain joins TRBV6-6 to TRBJ2-7; TRBD2 aligns across 7 bases. J was trimmed by 0 bases and V by 7 bases; bases with no gene match: 6. Germline V gene sequence: CDR1 MNHNY, CDR2 SVGAGI (reference sequence). CDR3 length equals 14 residues. The CDR3 spells CASNSGASSYEQYF. The CDR3 DNA is TGTGCCAGCAACAGCGGGGCCAGCTCCTACGAGCAGTACTTC.